This T cell receptor beta chain is from a study of neurological immune-mediated disorders. Each CDR3 protein gets one entry after TCRdb re-called the 5' RACE reads with MiXCR. The sample lists fewer than 50,000 distinct CDR3 sequences, 13% seen once, with about an eighth in the top ten. The CDR3 sequence is 14 residues long. Germline loops: CDR1 SGHTA, CDR2 FQGNSA. J gave up 0 bases and V 6 bases, and 5 bases lay outside the gene matches. Time point meaning: longitudinal time-point 3. Healthy controls comprised blood bank volunteers in Maryland, USA. This clonotype has at least ten counts. Sequenced: PBMCs. The source is a man aged 25-45 years in good health. This rearrangement joins TRBV7-2 to TRBJ2-7; 7 bases are a match to TRBD2. The CDR3 nucleotides read TGTGCCAGCAGGAGGCGGGAGACCTCCTACGAGCAGTACTTC. Translated, it gives CASRRRETSYEQYF.